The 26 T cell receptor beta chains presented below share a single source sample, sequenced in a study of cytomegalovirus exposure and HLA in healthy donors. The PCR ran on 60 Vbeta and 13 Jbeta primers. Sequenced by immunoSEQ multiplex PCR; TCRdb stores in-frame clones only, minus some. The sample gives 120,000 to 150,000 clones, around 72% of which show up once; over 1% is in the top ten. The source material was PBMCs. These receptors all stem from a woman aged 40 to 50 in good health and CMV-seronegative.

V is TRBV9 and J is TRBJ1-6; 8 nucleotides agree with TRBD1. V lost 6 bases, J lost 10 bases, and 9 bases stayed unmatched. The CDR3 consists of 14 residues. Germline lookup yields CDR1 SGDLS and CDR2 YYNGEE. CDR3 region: CASNTGDRRSPLHF. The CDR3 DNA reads TGTGCCAGCAACACCGGGGACAGGCGGTCACCCCTCCACTTT.

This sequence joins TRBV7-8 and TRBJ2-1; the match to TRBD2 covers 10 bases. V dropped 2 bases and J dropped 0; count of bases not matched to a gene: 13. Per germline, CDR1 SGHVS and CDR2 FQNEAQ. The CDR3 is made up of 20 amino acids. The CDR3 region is CASSLIRASGGPFSYNEQFF. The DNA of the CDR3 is TGTGCCAGCAGCTTAATCAGGGCTAGCGGGGGACCATTCTCCTACAATGAGCAGTTCTTC.

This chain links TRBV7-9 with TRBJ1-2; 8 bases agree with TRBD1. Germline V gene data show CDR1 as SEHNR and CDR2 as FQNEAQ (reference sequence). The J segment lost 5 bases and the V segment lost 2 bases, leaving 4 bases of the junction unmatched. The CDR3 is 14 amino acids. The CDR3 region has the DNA TGTGCCAGCAGCTTAACTGGACAGGGATATGGCTACACCTTC. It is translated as CASSLTGQGYGYTF. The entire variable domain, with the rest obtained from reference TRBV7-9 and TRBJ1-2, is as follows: DTGVSQNPRHKITKRGQNVTFRCDPISEHNRLYWYRQTLGQGPEFLTYFQNEAQLEKSRLLSDRFSAERPKGSFSTLEIQRTEQGDSAMYLCASSLTGQGYGYTFGSGTRLTVV.

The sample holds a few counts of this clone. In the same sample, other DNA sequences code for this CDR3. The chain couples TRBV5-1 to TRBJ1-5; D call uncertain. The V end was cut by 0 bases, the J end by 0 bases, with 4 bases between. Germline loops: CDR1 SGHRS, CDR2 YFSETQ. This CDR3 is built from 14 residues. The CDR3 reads CASSLDSSNQPQHF. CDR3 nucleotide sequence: TGCGCCAGCAGCTTGGACAGTAGCAATCAGCCCCAGCATTTT.

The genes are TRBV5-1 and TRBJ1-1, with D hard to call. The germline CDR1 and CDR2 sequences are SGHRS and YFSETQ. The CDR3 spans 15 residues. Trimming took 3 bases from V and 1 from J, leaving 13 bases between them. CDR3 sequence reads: CASSSGLIGNTEAFF. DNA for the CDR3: TGCGCCAGCAGCTCCGGACTTATAGGGAACACTGAAGCTTTCTTT.

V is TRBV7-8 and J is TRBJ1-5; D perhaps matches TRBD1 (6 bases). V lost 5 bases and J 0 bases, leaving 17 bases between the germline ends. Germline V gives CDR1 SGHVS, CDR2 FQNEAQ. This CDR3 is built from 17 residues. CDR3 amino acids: CASSHQGGGYSNQPQHF. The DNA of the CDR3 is TGTGCCAGCAGCCATCAAGGGGGGGGATATAGCAATCAGCCCCAGCATTTT.

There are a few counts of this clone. CDR3 residues: CASDSDGGGDGTDTQYF. For the CDR3, the DNA is TGCGCCAGCGACTCAGACGGCGGGGGCGATGGTACAGATACGCAGTATTTT. The J gene is TRBJ2-3, the V gene TRBV4-1, with D maybe TRBD2 (7 bases). Germline CDR1 MGHRA, CDR2 YSYEKL. This CDR3 region has 17 residues. V was pared by 8 bases and J by 3 bases, with 24 bases between.

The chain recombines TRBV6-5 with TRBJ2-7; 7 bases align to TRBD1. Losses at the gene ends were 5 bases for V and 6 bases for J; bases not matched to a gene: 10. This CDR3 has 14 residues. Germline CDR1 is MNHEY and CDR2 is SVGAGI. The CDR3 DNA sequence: TGTGCCAGCAGTCCTGGACAGGTCGGGGTCGAGCAGTACTTC. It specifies CASSPGQVGVEQYF.

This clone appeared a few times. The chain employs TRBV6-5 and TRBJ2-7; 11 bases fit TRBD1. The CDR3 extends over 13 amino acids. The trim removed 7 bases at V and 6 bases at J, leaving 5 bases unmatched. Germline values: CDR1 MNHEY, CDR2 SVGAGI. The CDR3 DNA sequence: TGTGCCAGCATGGACAGGGGGCTGGCCGAGCAGTACTTC. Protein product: CASMDRGLAEQYF.

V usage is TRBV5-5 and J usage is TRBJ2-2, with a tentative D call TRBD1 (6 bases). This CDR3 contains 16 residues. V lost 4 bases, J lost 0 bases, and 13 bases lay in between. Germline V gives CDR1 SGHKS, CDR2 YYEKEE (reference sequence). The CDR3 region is CASSRNQGSNTGELFF. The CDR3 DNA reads TGTGCCAGCAGCCGGAACCAGGGGTCGAACACCGGGGAGCTGTTTTTT.

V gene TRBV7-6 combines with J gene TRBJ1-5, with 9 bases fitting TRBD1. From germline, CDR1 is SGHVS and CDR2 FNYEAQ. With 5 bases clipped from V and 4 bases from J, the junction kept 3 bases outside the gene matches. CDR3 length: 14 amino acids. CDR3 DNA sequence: TGTGCCAGCAGCCGGGGACAGGGTAATCAGCCCCAGCATTTT. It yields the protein CASSRGQGNQPQHF.

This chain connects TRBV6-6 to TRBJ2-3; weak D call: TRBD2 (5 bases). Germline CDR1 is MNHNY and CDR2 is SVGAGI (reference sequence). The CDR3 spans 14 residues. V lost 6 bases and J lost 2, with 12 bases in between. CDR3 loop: CASSRPTNTDTQYF. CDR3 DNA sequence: TGTGCCAGCAGCCGACCGACTAACACAGATACGCAGTATTTT.

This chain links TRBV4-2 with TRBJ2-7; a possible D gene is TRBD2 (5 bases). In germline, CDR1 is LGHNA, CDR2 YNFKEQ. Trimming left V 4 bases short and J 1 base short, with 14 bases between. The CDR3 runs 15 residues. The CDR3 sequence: CASSPRASESYEQYF. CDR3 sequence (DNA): TGTGCCAGCAGCCCGAGGGCATCCGAATCCTACGAGCAGTACTTC.

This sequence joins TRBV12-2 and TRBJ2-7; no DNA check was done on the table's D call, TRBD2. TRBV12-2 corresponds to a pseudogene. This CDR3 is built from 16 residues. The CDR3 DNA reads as TGTGCAAGTCGTCTGAAGGGAGCTGGTGGATGTCACGAGCAGTACTTC. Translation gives CASRLKGAGGCHEQYF.

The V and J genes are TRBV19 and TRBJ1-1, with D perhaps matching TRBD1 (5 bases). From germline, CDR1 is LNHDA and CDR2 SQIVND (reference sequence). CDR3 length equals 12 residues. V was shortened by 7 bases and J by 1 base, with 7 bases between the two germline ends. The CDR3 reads CASKRGNTEAFF. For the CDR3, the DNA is TGTGCCAGTAAAAGGGGGAACACTGAAGCTTTCTTT.

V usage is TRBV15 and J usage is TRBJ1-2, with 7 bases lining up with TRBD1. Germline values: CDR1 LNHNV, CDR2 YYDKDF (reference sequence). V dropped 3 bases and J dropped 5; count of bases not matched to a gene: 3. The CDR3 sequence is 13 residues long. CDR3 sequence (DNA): TGTGCCACCAGCAGGGACAGGATGTATGGCTACACCTTC. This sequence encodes CATSRDRMYGYTF.

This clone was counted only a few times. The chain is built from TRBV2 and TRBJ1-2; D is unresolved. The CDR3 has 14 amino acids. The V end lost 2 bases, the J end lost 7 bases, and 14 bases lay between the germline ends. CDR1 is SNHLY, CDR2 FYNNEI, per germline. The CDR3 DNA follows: TGTGCCAGCAGTGAATACGGGAAAGCCGGTGGCTACACCTTC. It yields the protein CASSEYGKAGGYTF.

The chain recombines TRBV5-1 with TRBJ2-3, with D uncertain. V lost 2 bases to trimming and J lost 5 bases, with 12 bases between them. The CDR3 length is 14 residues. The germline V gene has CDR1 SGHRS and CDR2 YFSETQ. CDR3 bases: TGCGCCAGCAGCTTACGGAACCCAGGAGATACGCAGTATTTT. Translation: CASSLRNPGDTQYF. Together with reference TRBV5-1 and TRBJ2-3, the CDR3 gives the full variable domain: KAGVTQTPRYLIKTRGQQVTLSCSPISGHRSVSWYQQTPGQGLQFLFEYFSETQRNKGNFPGRFSGRQFSNSRSEMNVSTLELGDSALYLCASSLRNPGDTQYFGPGTRLTVL.

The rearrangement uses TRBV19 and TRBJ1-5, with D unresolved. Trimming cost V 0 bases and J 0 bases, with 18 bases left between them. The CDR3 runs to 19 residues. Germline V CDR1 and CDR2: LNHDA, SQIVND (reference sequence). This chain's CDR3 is CASSIEGAGIKYSNQPQHF. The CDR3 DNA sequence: TGTGCCAGTAGTATAGAGGGTGCGGGGATCAAATATAGCAATCAGCCCCAGCATTTT.

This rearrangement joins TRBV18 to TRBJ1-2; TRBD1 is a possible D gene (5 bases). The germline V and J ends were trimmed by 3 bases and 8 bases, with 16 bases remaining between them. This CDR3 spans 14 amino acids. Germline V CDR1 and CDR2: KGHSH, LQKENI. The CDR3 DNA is TGTGCCAGCTCACCCGGACAAGGGCTGAGGGGCTACACCTTC. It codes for CASSPGQGLRGYTF.

The CDR3 region is CASSQGAGDYGYTF. CDR3 nucleotide sequence: TGTGCCAGCAGTCAGGGGGCGGGAGACTATGGCTACACCTTC. This chain connects TRBV28 to TRBJ1-2, with 8 bases matching TRBD1. The V segment lost 5 bases and the J segment 3 bases; nucleotides outside the gene matches: 5. Per germline, CDR1 MDHEN and CDR2 SYDVKM. The CDR3 is 14 amino acids.

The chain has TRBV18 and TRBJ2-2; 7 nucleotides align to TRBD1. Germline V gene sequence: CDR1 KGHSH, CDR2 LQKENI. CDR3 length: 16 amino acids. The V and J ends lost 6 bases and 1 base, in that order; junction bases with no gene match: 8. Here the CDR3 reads CASSPTWTGNTGELFF. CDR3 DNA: TGTGCCAGCTCCCCAACCTGGACAGGGAACACCGGGGAGCTGTTTTTT.

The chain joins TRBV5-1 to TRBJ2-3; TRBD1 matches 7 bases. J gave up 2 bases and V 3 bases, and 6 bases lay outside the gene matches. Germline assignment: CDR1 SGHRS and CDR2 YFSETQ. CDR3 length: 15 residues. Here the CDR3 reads CASSSGQAYTDTQYF. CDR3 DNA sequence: TGCGCCAGCAGCTCCGGACAGGCTTACACAGATACGCAGTATTTT. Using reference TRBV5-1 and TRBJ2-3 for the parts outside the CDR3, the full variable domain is KAGVTQTPRYLIKTRGQQVTLSCSPISGHRSVSWYQQTPGQGLQFLFEYFSETQRNKGNFPGRFSGRQFSNSRSEMNVSTLELGDSALYLCASSSGQAYTDTQYFGPGTRLTVL.

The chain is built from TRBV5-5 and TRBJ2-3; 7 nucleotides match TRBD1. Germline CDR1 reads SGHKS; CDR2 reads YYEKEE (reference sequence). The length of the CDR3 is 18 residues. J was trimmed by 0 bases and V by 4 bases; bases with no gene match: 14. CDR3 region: CASSAAGGSLTSTDTQYF. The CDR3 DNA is TGTGCCAGCAGCGCAGCAGGGGGTTCGTTAACTAGCACAGATACGCAGTATTTT.

Here the CDR3 DNA reads TGTGCCAGCAGTTACCGCGGGACAGCCGTGGTCGGCTACACCTTC. It translates to CASSYRGTAVVGYTF. The chain combines TRBV6-5 with TRBJ1-2; TRBD1 matches 7 bases. Trimming took 2 bases from V and 8 from J; bases not matched to a gene: 11. The CDR3 sequence is 15 residues long. CDR1 MNHEY and CDR2 SVGAGI come from the germline V gene.

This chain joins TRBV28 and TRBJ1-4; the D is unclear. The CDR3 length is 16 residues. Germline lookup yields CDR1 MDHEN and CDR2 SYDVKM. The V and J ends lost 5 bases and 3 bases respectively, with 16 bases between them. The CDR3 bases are TGTGCCAGCAGTGACACAATGATTACTCCTAATGAAAAACTGTTTTTT. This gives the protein CASSDTMITPNEKLFF.